This T cell receptor beta chain was sequenced in a study of T cell changes during pregnancy in multiple sclerosis. Data came from immunoSEQ multiplex PCR; TCRdb stores just in-frame clones and leaves some out. Of around 95,000 clones in the sample, around 94% were seen once. The CDR3 extends over 16 amino acids. In germline, CDR1 is MDHEN, CDR2 SYDVKM. Unmatched junction bases numbered 13, after V lost 5 bases and J lost 8 bases. The origin of this receptor is a female donor in good health, enrolled as a control in a pregnancy study. The starting material was peripheral blood, obtained after pregnancy. J is TRBJ2-1 and V is TRBV28, with 9 bases matching TRBD2. Here the CDR3 reads CASSKGGAGGGHEQFF. DNA of the CDR3: TGTGCCAGCAGTAAGGGCGGAGCGGGAGGAGGCCATGAGCAGTTCTTC.